This TCR beta chain originates from a study of CD8 T cells in Susac syndrome. About the research overall: At blood draw, Susac syndrome patients were therapy-naive, on corticosteroids, or on intravenous immunoglobulin alone.

The TEMRA cells underwent FACS enrichment, while the CD8+ and CD4+ T cells underwent negative isolation. Study results and limitations: The greatest CD8+ clonal expansion in Susac occurred in TEMRA cells and in active patients.

V lost 1 base and J 4 bases, leaving 8 bases between the germline ends. CDR3 length: 13 amino acids. CDR1 is LGHNT and CDR2 is FRNRAP in the germline V gene. An input of about 0.5 to 1 ug of RNA was subjected to reverse transcription using random hexamers. From the immunoSEQ multiplex PCR reads, TCRdb called clonotypes with MiXCR, one entry per CDR3 protein. The data contain about 83,000 distinct CDR3 sequences, 95% to 97% of them singletons. In the case of this clonotype: What it binds is unknown.

The TCR comes from a human donor with Susac syndrome. The specimen was CD8+ T cells from PBMCs. The V and J genes are TRBV12-5 and TRBJ2-7; D gene ambiguous. The CDR3, as DNA: TGTGCTAGTGGTTTGGCCGAAGGATACGAGCAGTACTTC. Its translation: CASGLAEGYEQYF.